The 15 T cell receptor beta chains below come from one sample, sequenced in a study of T cell repertoires in cytomegalovirus infection. TCRdb reprocessed the reads with MiXCR, giving one entry per CDR3 protein. There are 510,000 or so distinct CDR3 sequences in the sample; approximately 26% occur only once, and roughly 13% lies in the top ten. Source material: PBMCs. The receptor source for this set is a human donor in good health (CMV status not recorded). Some clones in this sample may be carry-over from other donors' samples.

This chain connects TRBV7-3 to TRBJ2-3, with D tentatively TRBD2 (6 bases). Trimming shortened V by 5 bases and J by 9 bases, and 18 bases separated the two germline ends. Germline loops: CDR1 SGHTA, CDR2 FQGTGA. There are 14 residues in the CDR3. The CDR3: CASSPGGPVRTQYF. CDR3 nucleotide sequence: TGTGCCAGCAGCCCCGGGGGTCCAGTGAGAACGCAGTATTTT.

This clonotype was observed a handful of times. The V call is TRBV7-9, the J call TRBJ2-1; TRBD2 matches at 12 bases. The CDR3 is 15 residues long. Germline lookup yields CDR1 SEHNR and CDR2 FQNEAQ (reference sequence). After removal of 5 bases from V and 8 bases from J, the junction contained 7 bases not matched to a gene. CDR3 sequence: CASSQTSGRGHEQFF. The CDR3 region has the DNA TGTGCCAGCAGCCAGACTAGCGGGAGAGGGCATGAGCAGTTCTTC. Full variable domain (remainder filled in from reference TRBV7-9 and TRBJ2-1): DTGVSQNPRHKITKRGQNVTFRCDPISEHNRLYWYRQTLGQGPEFLTYFQNEAQLEKSRLLSDRFSAERPKGSFSTLEIQRTEQGDSAMYLCASSQTSGRGHEQFFGPGTRLTVL.

V gene TRBV14 combines with J gene TRBJ2-5, with a tentative D call TRBD1 (5 bases). The CDR3 length is 15 residues. Looked up from germline, CDR1 is SGHDN and CDR2 is FVKESK. V dropped 0 bases and J dropped 6 bases, with 14 bases sitting between them. The CDR3 sequence: CASSQDLAGPKTQYF. CDR3 DNA sequence: TGTGCCAGCAGCCAAGATTTAGCAGGGCCCAAGACCCAGTACTTC.

The chain links TRBV5-1 to TRBJ1-1, with D possibly being TRBD1 (6 bases). Germline V gene sequence: CDR1 SGHRS, CDR2 YFSETQ. Trimming left V 0 bases short and J 1 base short, with 10 bases between. The CDR3 is made up of 15 amino acids. CDR3 coding DNA: TGCGCCAGCAGCTTGGCTCAGACAGGGAACACTGAAGCTTTCTTT. This codes for CASSLAQTGNTEAFF. Drawing the rest from reference TRBV5-1 and TRBJ1-1, the complete variable domain is KAGVTQTPRYLIKTRGQQVTLSCSPISGHRSVSWYQQTPGQGLQFLFEYFSETQRNKGNFPGRFSGRQFSNSRSEMNVSTLELGDSALYLCASSLAQTGNTEAFFGQGTRLTVV.

This clonotype was seen a few times. The V call is TRBV5-1, the J call TRBJ1-4; D is ambiguous. Trimming removed 1 base from V and 3 bases from J, with 7 bases in between. CDR1 and CDR2 (germline): SGHRS, YFSETQ. The CDR3 is made up of 14 amino acids. The CDR3 loop is CASSLTGSNEKLFF. The CDR3 coding sequence is TGCGCCAGCAGCTTGACGGGGTCTAATGAAAAACTGTTTTTT.

This CDR3 reads CSVKTGLAGTNTGELFF. The CDR3 region has the DNA TGCAGCGTGAAAACCGGACTAGCGGGCACGAACACCGGGGAGCTGTTTTTT. J is TRBJ2-2 and V is TRBV29-1, with 11 bases matching TRBD2. Germline assignment: CDR1 SQVTM and CDR2 ANQGSEA. This CDR3 region has 17 residues. The junction had 9 bases not matched to a gene; V was cut back by 6 bases and J by 0 bases.

The chain joins TRBV6-5 to TRBJ2-5, with D perhaps assigned TRBD1 or TRBD2 (5 bases each). The CDR3 has 17 amino acids. Germline CDR1 is MNHEY and CDR2 is SVGAGI. Trimming pared 6 bases from V and 2 bases from J, leaving 22 bases between. CDR3 in DNA: TGTGCCAGCAGACCGGGACCCAAACCCAGGAGGCAAGAGACCCAGTACTTC. It translates to CASRPGPKPRRQETQYF.

This clonotype has just a few counts. V and J are TRBV7-2 and TRBJ1-2, with D hard to call. CDR1 and CDR2 from the germline V gene are SGHTA and FQGNSA. Trimming stripped 2 bases from V and 5 bases from J, with 15 bases between. There are 15 residues in the CDR3. The chain's CDR3 is CASSLNYKGRYGYTF. In DNA form, the CDR3 reads TGTGCCAGCAGCTTAAACTATAAAGGGCGATATGGCTACACCTTC.

This clonotype has only a few counts. The chain recombines TRBV11-2 with TRBJ1-4; tentative D call: TRBD1 (6 bases). Germline V gives CDR1 SGHAT, CDR2 FQNNGV. There are 16 residues in the CDR3. V lost 3 bases and J 4 bases, leaving 15 bases between the germline ends. CDR3 sequence (DNA): TGTGCCAGCAGCTTGGAGGGACAACGTCGTAATGAAAAACTGTTTTTT. It codes for CASSLEGQRRNEKLFF.

This clonotype was seen more than once but under ten times. The chain combines TRBV6-5 with TRBJ2-7; 8 bases line up with TRBD2. The CDR3 contains 17 residues. The junction had 13 bases not matched to a gene; V was cut back by 6 bases and J by 0 bases. Germline loops: CDR1 MNHEY, CDR2 SVGAGI. The CDR3 DNA reads as TGTGCCAGCAGAACCATTCGGAGCGGGGGTTACTCCTACGAGCAGTACTTC. Its protein product is CASRTIRSGGYSYEQYF.

This clonotype has just a few counts. The chain carries TRBV14 and TRBJ2-7, with 7 bases aligning to TRBD2. The CDR3 covers 16 residues. The trim removed 4 bases at V and 3 bases at J, leaving 12 bases unmatched. Germline V lookup: CDR1 SGHDN, CDR2 FVKESK. The CDR3 here is CASSPSLREPHYEQYF. In nucleotides, the CDR3 is TGTGCCAGCAGCCCATCCCTGCGGGAGCCCCACTACGAGCAGTACTTC.

This clonotype was seen a handful of times. The chain links TRBV4-1 to TRBJ2-3; TRBD2 aligns across 8 bases. The trim removed 0 bases at V and 3 bases at J, leaving 2 bases unmatched. Germline loops: CDR1 MGHRA, CDR2 YSYEKL. The CDR3 has 15 amino acids. The CDR3 protein is CASSQDERETDTQYF. In nucleotides, the CDR3 is TGCGCCAGCAGCCAAGATGAGCGGGAGACAGATACGCAGTATTTT.

This chain uses TRBV27 with TRBJ2-1, with 10 bases identical to TRBD2. CDR1 and CDR2 from the germline V gene are MNHEY and SMNVEV (reference sequence). This CDR3 spans 14 amino acids. With V trimmed by 9 bases and J by 1 base, 3 bases remained unmatched. CDR3 in DNA: TGTGCCAGTTCTAGCGGGAGATCCTACAATGAGCAGTTCTTC. Its translation: CASSSGRSYNEQFF.

The chain combines TRBV4-3 with TRBJ1-2, with 7 positions matching TRBD1. This CDR3 contains 15 residues. Per germline, CDR1 LGHNA and CDR2 YSLEER. With 3 bases clipped from V and 2 bases from J, the junction kept 6 bases outside the gene matches. DNA for the CDR3: TGCGCCAGCAGCCAGGTTACGGGACAGAACTATGGCTACACCTTC. It specifies CASSQVTGQNYGYTF.

In this sample, this clonotype turned up many times. V gene TRBV7-2 combines with J gene TRBJ2-2; the D gene is possibly TRBD2 (6 bases). CDR1 is SGHTA and CDR2 is FQGNSA in the germline V gene. CDR3 size: 15 residues. V lost 2 bases, J lost 3 bases, and 10 bases lay in between. The CDR3 spells CASSLPGLDTGELFF. The CDR3, as DNA: TGTGCCAGCAGCTTACCGGGACTCGACACCGGGGAGCTGTTTTTT.